A selection of T cell receptor beta chains follows, all from one sample in a study of sequential checkpoint blockade in melanoma. Profiling relied on immunoSEQ multiplex PCR, and the TCRdb table lists in-frame clones only, not all of them. The sample lists about 2,500 clones, about 15% occurring once. The specimen was tumor tissue (inferred from file names), collected from a patient given nivolumab and ipilimumab in sequence. These receptors all come from a human donor with melanoma. The conserved cysteine and the conserved F or W are not part of the CDR3 here. Each record gives: V gene, clone size, J gene, CDR3 protein. Not every row has a clone size; where given, it reads once, few, many or a size class.

V gene: TRBV9
clone size: .
J gene: TRBJ1-1
CDR3 protein: ASSLGTGGEAF

V gene: TRBV6-8
clone size: few
J gene: TRBJ2-5
CDR3 protein: ASNLWPELNQETQY

V gene: TRBV19
clone size: few
J gene: TRBJ1-1
CDR3 protein: ATKGRLNTEAF

V gene: TRBV11-3
clone size: many
J gene: TRBJ2-1
CDR3 protein: ASGKDAFGDEQF

V gene: TRBV29-1
clone size: .
J gene: TRBJ2-5
CDR3 protein: SVGAGQETQY

V gene: TRBV23-1
clone size: .
J gene: TRBJ2-2
CDR3 protein: ASSQWRRGILGMCTGELF

V gene: TRBV12-5
clone size: .
J gene: TRBJ2-1
CDR3 protein: ASGGTSGGSYNEQF

V gene: TRBV5-1
clone size: once
J gene: TRBJ2-5
CDR3 protein: ASSLAGTSKIETQY

V gene: TRBV6-8
clone size: .
J gene: TRBJ1-5
CDR3 protein: ASSLSTDQPQH

V gene: TRBV6-8
clone size: few
J gene: TRBJ1-2
CDR3 protein: ASSYDGQGIYGYT

V gene: TRBV14
clone size: .
J gene: TRBJ2-5
CDR3 protein: ASSHPGRVETQY

V gene: TRBV6-8
clone size: .
J gene: TRBJ2-5
CDR3 protein: ASIGRGRETQY

V gene: TRBV18
clone size: .
J gene: TRBJ1-2
CDR3 protein: ASSPDEGYGYT

V gene: TRBV6-8
clone size: few
J gene: TRBJ1-5
CDR3 protein: ASSTSGGYQPQH

V gene: TRBV11-3
clone size: many
J gene: TRBJ2-3
CDR3 protein: ASSQVAGGHADTQY

V gene: TRBV6-8
clone size: few
J gene: TRBJ1-5
CDR3 protein: ASRKTGNHQPQH

V gene: TRBV9
clone size: .
J gene: TRBJ2-3
CDR3 protein: ASSVAVPDTQY

V gene: TRBV7-4
clone size: many
J gene: TRBJ2-3
CDR3 protein: ASSLNGATDTQY

V gene: TRBV11-3
clone size: medium-sized
J gene: TRBJ1-4
CDR3 protein: ASSLATEGRGKLF

V gene: TRBV4-1
clone size: few
J gene: TRBJ1-5
CDR3 protein: ASSLGFNQPQH

V gene: TRBV4-1
clone size: .
J gene: TRBJ2-7
CDR3 protein: ASSQRPGDYEQY

V gene: TRBV11-3
clone size: .
J gene: TRBJ2-1
CDR3 protein: ASSLGQGGNEQF

V gene: TRBV18
clone size: .
J gene: TRBJ1-5
CDR3 protein: ASSPDTANQPQH

V gene: TRBV11-3
clone size: medium-sized
J gene: TRBJ2-3
CDR3 protein: ASSPAPANRGDTQY

V gene: TRBV11-3
clone size: medium-sized
J gene: TRBJ1-1
CDR3 protein: ASSFIGQGSVEAF

V gene: TRBV4-1
clone size: few
J gene: TRBJ1-3
CDR3 protein: ASSQDVAGWDTIY

V gene: TRBV11-3
clone size: many
J gene: TRBJ1-1
CDR3 protein: ASSNQQGARTEAF

V gene: TRBV19
clone size: .
J gene: TRBJ2-6
CDR3 protein: ASRTGSSGANVLT

V gene: TRBV11-3
clone size: many
J gene: TRBJ1-2
CDR3 protein: ASTGTGSNYGYT

V gene: TRBV11-3
clone size: medium-sized
J gene: TRBJ2-7
CDR3 protein: ASSFSGGGSYEQY

V gene: TRBV4-1
clone size: few
J gene: TRBJ1-1
CDR3 protein: ASSHSPANAEAF

V gene: TRBV6-8
clone size: .
J gene: TRBJ2-7
CDR3 protein: AISPGGKTYEQY

V gene: TRBV5-1
clone size: .
J gene: TRBJ2-6
CDR3 protein: ASSLGSSGANVLT

V gene: TRBV6-8
clone size: .
J gene: TRBJ2-7
CDR3 protein: ASSYSISGAEQY

V gene: TRBV19
clone size: .
J gene: TRBJ2-3
CDR3 protein: ASSNTGKDTDTQY

V gene: TRBV9
clone size: many
J gene: TRBJ1-5
CDR3 protein: ASSPGGGPGYNQPQH

V gene: TRBV14
clone size: few
J gene: TRBJ2-1
CDR3 protein: ASSQVGTAYNEQF

V gene: TRBV11-3
clone size: few
J gene: TRBJ2-2
CDR3 protein: ASTLLAGGTTGELF

V gene: TRBV25-1
clone size: .
J gene: TRBJ1-2
CDR3 protein: ASSEYGEVGNYGYT

V gene: TRBV14
clone size: .
J gene: TRBJ1-2
CDR3 protein: ASSLDPSYGYT

V gene: TRBV5-1
clone size: .
J gene: TRBJ1-4
CDR3 protein: ASSLAGAAEKLF

V gene: TRBV11-3
clone size: medium-sized
J gene: TRBJ2-7
CDR3 protein: ASSNTGTTYEQY